A selection of T cell receptor beta chains follows, all from one sample in a study of blood T cell repertoires in COVID-19. Assay used: immunoSEQ multiplex PCR; TCRdb lists only in-frame clones, some missing. Among tens of thousands of clones listed, 70% to 90% were seen once. Sequencing was done on a sample of peripheral blood. The receptors were gathered from a man aged 25-40 years with acute or convalescent COVID-19. Both conserved end residues are part of each CDR3. Fields, in order: clone size, D gene, J gene, V gene, CDR3 DNA, CDR3 protein. D genes are given only for firm matches. Clone sizes are given selectively: once, few, many, or a class where the clone is expanded.

size: -; D: -; J: TRBJ1-1; V: TRBV5-4; DNA: TGTGCCAGCAGCTCGGGACTATTGAACACTGAAGCTTTCTTT; CDR3: CASSSGLLNTEAFF
size: -; D: TRBD1; J: TRBJ1-4; V: TRBV19; DNA: TGTGCCAGTAGTAATTTAATGAGGGGGCATGAAAAACTGTTTTTT; CDR3: CASSNLMRGHEKLFF
size: -; D: TRBD2; J: TRBJ2-5; V: TRBV5-4; DNA: TGTGCCAGCAGCCCATGGTCTAGCGGCCAAGAGACCCAGTACTTC; CDR3: CASSPWSSGQETQYF
size: -; D: -; J: TRBJ1-1; V: TRBV6-5; DNA: TGTGCCAGCAGCGACTGGAACACTGAAGCTTTCTTT; CDR3: CASSDWNTEAFF
size: -; D: -; J: TRBJ1-3; V: TRBV2; DNA: TGTGCCAGCAGTGGCGGGGCCCGTCTTACCATATATTTT; CDR3: CASSGGARLTIYF
size: -; D: -; J: TRBJ1-4; V: TRBV19; DNA: TGTGCCAGTAGTAGTCGAGGGAAACTGTTTTTT; CDR3: CASSSRGKLFF
size: -; D: TRBD1; J: TRBJ1-1; V: TRBV4-1; DNA: TGCGCCAGCAGCCAAACGCGAGACGGACAGGGATTGAACACTGAAGCTTTCTTT; CDR3: CASSQTRDGQGLNTEAFF
size: -; D: -; J: TRBJ1-1; V: TRBV24-1; DNA: TGTGCCACACAGGGCAACACTGAAGCTTTCTTT; CDR3: CATQGNTEAFF
size: -; D: -; J: TRBJ2-5; V: TRBV7-2; DNA: TGTGCCAGCAGCCCCCAAGGATGGGGGGTAGCAACCCAGTACTTC; CDR3: CASSPQGWGVATQYF
size: -; D: TRBD1; J: TRBJ1-1; V: TRBV7-9; DNA: TGTGCCAGCAGCATGACAGGGTTCACTGAAGCTTTCTTT; CDR3: CASSMTGFTEAFF
size: -; D: TRBD1; J: TRBJ1-2; V: TRBV9; DNA: TGTGCCAGCAGCGTAGGTGGACAGGGGGCGACGGATCACACCTTC; CDR3: CASSVGGQGATDHTF
size: -; D: -; J: TRBJ2-1; V: TRBV4-3; DNA: TGCGCCAGCAGCCAAGGAACAGGGAATGACAATGAGCAGTTCTTC; CDR3: CASSQGTGNDNEQFF
size: -; D: TRBD1; J: TRBJ1-3; V: TRBV7-2; DNA: TGTGCCAGCAGCTTAAACCCCTTGACAGGGGACTCTGGAAACACCATATATTTT; CDR3: CASSLNPLTGDSGNTIYF
size: once; D: TRBD1; J: TRBJ1-2; V: TRBV7-6; DNA: TGTGCCAGCAGCTTAGATGGCCGACAGGGTGGCTATGGCTACACCTTC; CDR3: CASSLDGRQGGYGYTF
size: few; D: TRBD1; J: TRBJ1-1; V: TRBV10-3; DNA: TGTGCCATCAGGCCGGACAGGGGGACTGAAGCTTTCTTT; CDR3: CAIRPDRGTEAFF
size: -; D: TRBD2; J: TRBJ2-7; V: TRBV7-2; DNA: TGTGCCAGCAGCTCCCGACTAGCGGGAGAACTCGAGCAGTACTTC; CDR3: CASSSRLAGELEQYF
size: -; D: TRBD2; J: TRBJ2-7; V: TRBV30; DNA: TGTGCCTGGAGTAGGACTAGCGGGAACTACGAGCAGTACTTC; CDR3: CAWSRTSGNYEQYF
size: -; D: -; J: TRBJ2-7; V: TRBV10-3; DNA: TGTGCCATCAGCTCTCCTGGGGGCGGAGGTGGCGAGCAGTACTTC; CDR3: CAISSPGGGGGEQYF
size: -; D: -; J: TRBJ1-4; V: TRBV21-1; DNA: TGTGCCAGCAGCAAAGGGGCAGGCTCTATTCCAACTAATGAAAAACTGTTTTTT; CDR3: CASSKGAGSIPTNEKLFF
size: once; D: -; J: TRBJ1-2; V: TRBV5-5; DNA: TGTGCCAGCAGCCCAAACACAGGGAACTATGGCTACACCTTC; CDR3: CASSPNTGNYGYTF
size: -; D: -; J: TRBJ1-1; V: TRBV29-1; DNA: TGCAGCGTTGAAGCGGGGAGCGGCACTGAAGCTTTCTTT; CDR3: CSVEAGSGTEAFF
size: -; D: -; J: TRBJ2-3; V: TRBV4-1; DNA: TGCGCCAGCAGCCAAGAGGCGACACCAGATACGCAGTATTTT; CDR3: CASSQEATPDTQYF
size: -; D: -; J: TRBJ2-3; V: TRBV7-9; DNA: TGTGCCAGCAGCTTACGCGGCAGCACAGATACGCAGTATTTT; CDR3: CASSLRGSTDTQYF
size: -; D: -; J: TRBJ1-4; V: TRBV4-1; DNA: TGCGCCAGCAGCCAAGGGAACAGGGCAACTAATGAAAAACTGTTTTTT; CDR3: CASSQGNRATNEKLFF
size: -; D: TRBD1; J: TRBJ1-2; V: TRBV5-6; DNA: TGTGCCAGCAGCGTGACAGGGATTAACTATGGCTACACCTTC; CDR3: CASSVTGINYGYTF
size: -; D: TRBD1; J: TRBJ1-2; V: TRBV6-1; DNA: TGTGCCAGCAGTGTGGCCCCGACAGGGGGCAAAAACTATGGCTACACCTTC; CDR3: CASSVAPTGGKNYGYTF
size: -; D: TRBD2; J: TRBJ2-7; V: TRBV3-1/TRBV3-2; DNA: TGTGCCAGCAGCCACTGGACCGGGGGGGGCGAGCAGTACTTC; CDR3: CASSHWTGGGEQYF
size: -; D: -; J: TRBJ1-4; V: TRBV5-8; DNA: TGTGCCAGCAGCTTATTGCGAAATGAAAAACTGTTTTTT; CDR3: CASSLLRNEKLFF
size: -; D: -; J: TRBJ2-5; V: TRBV30; DNA: TGTGCCTGGATGGGGGCCGGGGAGACCCAGTACTTC; CDR3: CAWMGAGETQYF
size: -; D: TRBD1; J: TRBJ1-5; V: TRBV6-6; DNA: TGTGCCACCACAGGGGTTATGAGCAATCAGCCCCAGCATTTT; CDR3: CATTGVMSNQPQHF
size: -; D: -; J: TRBJ1-1; V: TRBV19; DNA: TGTGCCAGTAGTATCTCGGACAGTACCAACACTGAAGCTTTCTTT; CDR3: CASSISDSTNTEAFF
size: -; D: TRBD1; J: TRBJ1-2; V: TRBV11-2; DNA: TGTGCCAGCAGCGCTAGACAGGGGCCCCAGGAAGGCTACACCTTC; CDR3: CASSARQGPQEGYTF
size: -; D: -; J: TRBJ1-5; V: TRBV2; DNA: TGTGCCAGCAGTGAATGGCACACCCAGCCCCAGCATTTT; CDR3: CASSEWHTQPQHF
size: -; D: TRBD1; J: TRBJ2-5; V: TRBV30; DNA: TGTGCCTGGAGTGTATCGAGGGGGCTCGGCGAGACCCAGTACTTC; CDR3: CAWSVSRGLGETQYF
size: -; D: -; J: TRBJ2-3; V: TRBV7-2; DNA: TGTGCCAGCAGCCCGGGGGACAGTCCCACAGATACGCAGTATTTT; CDR3: CASSPGDSPTDTQYF
size: -; D: -; J: TRBJ1-6; V: TRBV2; DNA: TGTGCCAGCATGATGGCGGTCGGTTCACCCCTCCACTTT; CDR3: CASMMAVGSPLHF
size: -; D: -; J: TRBJ1-1; V: TRBV27; DNA: TGTGCCAGCAGCAAAAGGTTAGGGGCCCTGAACACTGAAGCTTTCTTT; CDR3: CASSKRLGALNTEAFF
size: once; D: TRBD1; J: TRBJ1-2; V: TRBV29-1; DNA: TGCAGCGTTGAAGATTCGGGACAGCCTGATATTAACTATGGCTACACCTTC; CDR3: CSVEDSGQPDINYGYTF
size: -; D: -; J: TRBJ1-3; V: TRBV12-3/TRBV12-4; DNA: TGTGCCAGCAGTTTAGCCGCTGGAAACACCATATATTTT; CDR3: CASSLAAGNTIYF
size: -; D: -; J: TRBJ2-1; V: TRBV24-1; DNA: TGTGCCACCAGTGCGCGTCAGGGGTCTCAGTTCTTC; CDR3: CATSARQGSQFF